The 26 T cell receptor beta chains given below trace back to one sample, sequenced in a study of cytomegalovirus exposure and HLA in healthy donors. Vbeta (60) and Jbeta (13) primers were used in the PCR. This table comes from immunoSEQ multiplex PCR, and its TCRdb copy is limited to in-frame clones, with some not included. The sample includes 120,000 to 150,000 clones, roughly four fifths of them seen just once. Sequencing was done on a sample of PBMCs. These receptors were taken from a young man in good health and CMV-seropositive.

The rearrangement links TRBV11-2 to TRBJ1-1, with D unclear. V lost 1 base, J lost 5 bases, and 11 bases lay in between. Germline-derived CDR1 and CDR2 are SGHAT and FQNNGV. The CDR3 has 14 residues. The CDR3 reads CASSLGPGGTEAFF. CDR3 in DNA: TGTGCCAGCAGCTTAGGGCCGGGTGGGACTGAAGCTTTCTTT.

The CDR3 DNA sequence: TGTGCCAGCAGCTTAGCCCTGAACACTGAAGCTTTCTTT. Its protein product is CASSLALNTEAFF. This rearrangement joins TRBV5-6 to TRBJ1-1; D is undetermined. The CDR3 is 13 amino acids. Deletions cut 2 bases from V and 0 bases from J, with 5 bases between. In germline, CDR1 is SGHDT, CDR2 YYEEEE.

The rearrangement links TRBV5-6 to TRBJ2-5, with 10 bases matching TRBD2. The DNA end favors TRBJ2-7, so the J call may be wrong. CDR3 length: 17 residues. Germline loops: CDR1 SGHDT, CDR2 YYEEEE. The CDR3 spells CASSLVASGRVDYEQYF. The CDR3 bases are TGTGCCAGCAGCTTGGTGGCTAGCGGGAGAGTAGACTACGAGCAGTACTTC.

The rearrangement links TRBV19 to TRBJ1-1; D might be TRBD1 (6 bases). Trimming removed 7 bases at V and 1 base at J, with 19 bases between. This CDR3 is built from 16 residues. Germline V CDR1 and CDR2: LNHDA, SQIVND (reference sequence). CDR3 amino acids: CASTNLVTGRNTEAFF. In DNA, the CDR3 is TGTGCCAGTACAAACTTAGTGACAGGTAGGAACACTGAAGCTTTCTTT. The variable domain in full, with the rest retrieved from reference TRBV19 and TRBJ1-1, is DGGITQSPKYLFRKEGQNVTLSCEQNLNHDAMYWYRQDPGQGLRLIYYSQIVNDFQKGDIAEGYSVSREKKESFPLTVTSAQKNPTAFYLCASTNLVTGRNTEAFFGQGTRLTVV.

CDR3 residues: CASSLGGTSVQYF. CDR3 nucleotides: TGTGCCAGCAGCTTAGGCGGGACTAGCGTGCAGTACTTC. The chain employs TRBV13 and TRBJ2-7, with TRBD2 matching over 10 bases. Germline values: CDR1 PRHDT, CDR2 FYEKMQ (reference sequence). The V gene end was trimmed by 0 bases and the J gene end by 9 bases; junction bases not matched to a gene: 2. The CDR3 contains 13 residues.

The chain has TRBV30 and TRBJ1-4; 7 nucleotides align to TRBD1. The J segment lost 8 bases and the V segment lost 5 bases, leaving 8 bases of the junction unmatched. CDR1 GTSNPN and CDR2 SVGIG come from the germline V gene (reference sequence). The CDR3 totals 13 residues. Here the CDR3 reads CAWGSGQREKLFF. CDR3 in DNA: TGTGCCTGGGGGTCGGGACAGAGGGAAAAACTGTTTTTT.

The count of this clone is one. This chain links TRBV18 with TRBJ2-3; perhaps TRBD2 as D (5 bases). Per germline, CDR1 KGHSH and CDR2 LQKENI. The CDR3 has 16 residues. V gave up 2 bases and J gave up 5 bases, with 17 bases separating them. CDR3 loop: CASSPVLSGRRDTQYF. The CDR3 DNA reads TGTGCCAGCTCACCAGTTTTATCGGGGAGAAGAGATACGCAGTATTTT. Filled out from reference TRBV18 and TRBJ2-3, the complete variable domain reads NAGVMQNPRHLVRRRGQEARLRCSPMKGHSHVYWYRQLPEEGLKFMVYLQKENIIDESGMPKERFSAEFPKEGPSILRIQQVVRGDSAAYFCASSPVLSGRRDTQYFGPGTRLTVL.

This clone occurred once. The V call is TRBV6-1, the J call TRBJ2-1, with TRBD2 identical over 8 bases. This CDR3 has 15 residues. After removal of 2 bases from V and 9 bases from J, the junction contained 9 bases not matched to a gene. Germline V gene data show CDR1 as MNHNS and CDR2 as SASEGT. The CDR3 loop is CASSERAGGLGEQFF. The CDR3 DNA sequence: TGTGCCAGCAGTGAACGGGCGGGAGGTCTGGGTGAGCAGTTCTTC.

V usage is TRBV29-1 and J usage is TRBJ2-1, with 7 positions matching TRBD1. The germline V gene has CDR1 SQVTM and CDR2 ANQGSEA. V shed 3 bases and J 6 bases; nucleotides not matched to a gene: 2. There are 12 residues in the CDR3. Here the CDR3 reads CSVERGPNEQFF. The CDR3 DNA reads as TGCAGCGTTGAGAGGGGGCCCAATGAGCAGTTCTTC.

The chain has TRBV7-8 and TRBJ1-1; D perhaps matches TRBD1 (6 bases). CDR1 and CDR2 (germline): SGHVS, FQNEAQ. The CDR3 sequence is 17 residues long. V was shortened by 2 bases and J by 0 bases, with 16 bases between the two germline ends. CDR3 loop: CASSLYLGGQLNTEAFF. The DNA of the CDR3 is TGTGCCAGCAGCTTATATCTGGGCGGACAGTTGAACACTGAAGCTTTCTTT.

This clone was found a few times. This rearrangement joins TRBV28 to TRBJ1-5, with 8 positions matching TRBD1. CDR1 is MDHEN, CDR2 SYDVKM, per germline. V shed 5 bases, J shed 9 bases, and the junction held 12 bases outside the gene matches. This CDR3 comprises 15 residues. The CDR3 loop is CASSITGTGLRPQHF. CDR3 DNA sequence: TGTGCCAGCAGTATCACCGGGACAGGCCTTCGGCCCCAGCATTTT.

This chain links TRBV2 with TRBJ1-4; D not certain. V lost 5 bases and J 2 bases, leaving 9 bases between the germline ends. Per germline, CDR1 SNHLY and CDR2 FYNNEI. The CDR3 runs to 14 residues. CDR3 residues: CASSQTTTNEKLFF. As DNA, the CDR3 is TGTGCCAGCAGTCAAACAACCACTAATGAAAAACTGTTTTTT.

The chain employs TRBV10-3 and TRBJ1-1; D uncertain. The CDR3 runs 13 residues. In germline, CDR1 is ENHRY, CDR2 SYGVKD. The ends were cut back, 1 base at V and 8 bases at J, with 11 bases in the middle. Here the CDR3 DNA reads TGTGCCATCAGTGAGTTTATTCGGGAAGAAGCTTTCTTT. It codes for CAISEFIREEAFF.

About this clone itself: A read error may account for a junction end that differs from germline. The chain is built from TRBV13 and TRBJ1-3, with 8 bases matching TRBD1. The CDR3 sequence is 13 residues long. The germline gives CDR1 PRHDT, CDR2 FYEKMQ (reference sequence). The DNA of the CDR3 is TGTGCCAGCAGCCGCGACAGGGGAAGCACCATATATTTT. Protein: CASSRDRGSTIYF. The whole variable domain, remainder taken from reference TRBV13 and TRBJ1-3, is AAGVIQSPRHLIKEKRETATLKCYPIPRHDTVYWYQQGPGQDPQFLISFYEKMQSDKGSIPDRFSAQQFSDYHSELNMSSLELGDSALYFCASSRDRGSTIYFGEGSWLTVV.

The chain has TRBV30 and TRBJ2-2; 7 bases line up with TRBD1. Germline lookup yields CDR1 GTSNPN and CDR2 SVGIG (reference sequence). V dropped 0 bases and J dropped 2; count of bases not matched to a gene: 12. CDR3 size: 18 residues. CDR3 residues: CAWSVTGDLLRNTGELFF. CDR3 sequence (DNA): TGTGCCTGGAGTGTAACAGGGGACCTACTACGAAACACCGGGGAGCTGTTTTTT.

This clone was seen a handful of times. The V call is TRBV18, the J call TRBJ1-1; tentatively, D is TRBD1 (5 bases). V gave up 0 bases and J gave up 0 bases, with 8 bases separating them. Germline CDR1 is KGHSH and CDR2 is LQKENI. This CDR3 comprises 15 residues. The CDR3 loop reads CASSPPQGLNTEAFF. The CDR3 DNA follows: TGTGCCAGCTCACCACCCCAGGGTTTGAACACTGAAGCTTTCTTT.

The rearrangement uses TRBV6-5 and TRBJ1-2; 8 positions agree with TRBD1. The CDR3 is made up of 16 amino acids. Trimming removed 2 bases from V and 1 base from J; junction bases left unmatched: 6. Germline V gives CDR1 MNHEY, CDR2 SVGAGI. The CDR3: CASSYTGTGINYGYTF. The DNA for the CDR3 is TGTGCCAGCAGTTACACGGGGACAGGCATTAACTATGGCTACACCTTC.

The rearrangement joins TRBV4-1 to TRBJ2-2, with D possibly being TRBD1 (6 bases). Germline CDR1 reads MGHRA; CDR2 reads YSYEKL. Trimming took 4 bases from V and 3 from J, leaving 9 bases between them. CDR3 size: 14 residues. CDR3 protein: CASSPQGHTGELFF. CDR3 nucleotides: TGCGCCAGCAGCCCACAGGGTCACACCGGGGAGCTGTTTTTT.

The CDR3 sequence is CASSHVRQGDQPQHF. CDR3 nucleotide sequence: TGTGCCAGTAGCCATGTTCGACAGGGGGATCAGCCCCAGCATTTT. This rearrangement joins TRBV19 to TRBJ1-5; 9 bases agree with TRBD1. Trimming removed 6 bases from V and 5 bases from J; junction bases left unmatched: 8. This CDR3 has 15 residues. The V gene's germline CDR1 is LNHDA and CDR2 SQIVND (reference sequence).

The chain combines TRBV7-9 with TRBJ2-5; D might be TRBD1 (7 bases). Looked up from germline, CDR1 is SEHNR and CDR2 is FQNEAQ (reference sequence). This CDR3 comprises 16 residues. V gave up 1 base and J gave up 5 bases, with 17 bases separating them. This chain's CDR3 is CASSLDQGGRRETQYF. CDR3 nucleotides: TGTGCCAGCAGCTTAGATCAGGGGGGAAGGAGGGAGACCCAGTACTTC.

The chain recombines TRBV4-1 with TRBJ1-2; D not certain. V was cut by 3 bases and J by 2 bases, with 7 bases left in between. This CDR3 contains 13 residues. Germline values: CDR1 MGHRA, CDR2 YSYEKL. CDR3 in DNA: TGCGCCAGCAGCCAGGAGTTAAACTATGGCTACACCTTC. This encodes CASSQELNYGYTF.

CDR3 bases: TGTGCCAGCAGCCAACAGGGGTTCACCGGGGAGCTGTTTTTT. As protein: CASSQQGFTGELFF. The genes are TRBV14 and TRBJ2-2, with D possibly being TRBD1 (6 bases). In germline, CDR1 is SGHDN, CDR2 FVKESK. The CDR3 has 14 amino acids. The ends were cut back, 2 bases at V and 4 bases at J, with 8 bases in the middle. Supplemented by reference TRBV14 and TRBJ2-2, the full variable domain reads EAGVTQFPSHSVIEKGQTVTLRCDPISGHDNLYWYRRVMGKEIKFLLHFVKESKQDESGMPNNRFLAERTGGTYSTLKVQPAELEDSGVYFCASSQQGFTGELFFGEGSRLTVL.

DNA of the CDR3: TGCAGTGCTAGAGAGGAGTATGGCTACACCTTC. Translated, it gives CSAREEYGYTF. This rearrangement joins TRBV20-1 to TRBJ1-2; D not resolved. Trimming stripped 0 bases from V and 5 bases from J, with 4 bases between. The germline gives CDR1 DFQATT, CDR2 SNEGSKA (reference sequence). The CDR3 length is 11 residues.

In this sample, this clone turned up once. V usage is TRBV7-8 and J usage is TRBJ2-7; possibly TRBD2 for D (5 bases). V was clipped by 11 bases and J by 6 bases, with 17 bases between them. The CDR3 contains 12 residues. CDR1 and CDR2 (germline): SGHVS, FQNEAQ. CDR3 coding DNA: TGTGCCTCTTCGATGAGGGTGGGCGAGCAGTACTTC. This translates into CASSMRVGEQYF.

The J gene is TRBJ1-1, the V gene TRBV29-1; possibly TRBD1 for D (6 bases). Trimming pared 5 bases from V and 0 bases from J, leaving 10 bases between. The CDR3 extends over 13 amino acids. CDR1 SQVTM and CDR2 ANQGSEA come from the germline V gene. CDR3 bases: TGCAGCGTTCGGGACATTGTGAACACTGAAGCTTTCTTT. Translating gives CSVRDIVNTEAFF.

The chain couples TRBV5-1 to TRBJ1-1; D not certain. The V and J ends lost 3 bases and 0 bases respectively, with 6 bases between them. From germline, CDR1 is SGHRS and CDR2 YFSETQ. The CDR3 extends over 13 amino acids. CDR3 sequence: CASSSPVNTEAFF. CDR3 nucleotides: TGCGCCAGCAGCTCCCCAGTGAACACTGAAGCTTTCTTT.